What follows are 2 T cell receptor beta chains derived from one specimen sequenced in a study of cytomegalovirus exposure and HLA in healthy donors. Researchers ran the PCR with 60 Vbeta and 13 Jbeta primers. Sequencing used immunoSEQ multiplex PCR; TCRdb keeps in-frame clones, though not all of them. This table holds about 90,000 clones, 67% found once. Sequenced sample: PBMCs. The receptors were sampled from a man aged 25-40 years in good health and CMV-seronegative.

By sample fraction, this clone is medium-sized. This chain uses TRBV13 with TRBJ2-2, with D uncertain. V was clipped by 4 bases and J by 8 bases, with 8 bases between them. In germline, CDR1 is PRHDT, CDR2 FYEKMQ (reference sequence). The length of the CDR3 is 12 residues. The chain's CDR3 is CASSYQWGELFF. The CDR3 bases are TGTGCCAGCAGCTATCAGTGGGGGGAGCTGTTTTTT.

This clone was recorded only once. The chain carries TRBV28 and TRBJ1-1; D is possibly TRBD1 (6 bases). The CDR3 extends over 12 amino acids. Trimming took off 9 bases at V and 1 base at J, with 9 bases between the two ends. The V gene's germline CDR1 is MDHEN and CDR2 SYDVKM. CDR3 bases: TGTGCCAGTGAACAGGGGAACACTGAAGCTTTCTTT. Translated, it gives CASEQGNTEAFF.